These 31 T cell receptor beta chains came from one sample sequenced in a study of blood T cell repertoires in COVID-19. Using immunoSEQ multiplex PCR, the repertoire was profiled, and TCRdb retains in-frame clones only, with some absent. The table includes about 200,000 clones, 75% to 90% detected once. The sample was peripheral blood. These receptors came from a woman in her forties with acute or convalescent COVID-19.

This clone was found once. CDR3 bases: TGTGCCAGCAGGCTCCGGGGACACGCTGAAGCTTTCTTT. This sequence encodes CASRLRGHAEAFF. The chain joins TRBV6-5 to TRBJ1-1, with D perhaps TRBD1 (6 bases). Germline lookup yields CDR1 MNHEY and CDR2 SVGAGI. The CDR3 sequence is 13 residues long. Trimming cost V 6 bases and J 6 bases, with 14 bases left between them.

The chain joins TRBV4-1 to TRBJ2-1; 9 bases align to TRBD2. Germline V gene data show CDR1 as MGHRA and CDR2 as YSYEKL. With 3 bases clipped from V and 7 bases from J, the junction kept 7 bases outside the gene matches. The length of the CDR3 is 15 residues. The CDR3 bases are TGCGCCAGCAGCCACCCGGGACTAGCTGGTAATGAGCAGTTCTTC. Translation: CASSHPGLAGNEQFF.

The CDR3 DNA reads as TGCGCCAGCAGCTTGGTAGCGGGGGCAAGCACAGATACGCAGTATTTT. Translation gives CASSLVAGASTDTQYF. J is TRBJ2-3 and V is TRBV5-1, with 9 bases aligning to TRBD2. Losses at the gene ends were 0 bases for V and 0 bases for J; bases not matched to a gene: 2. From germline, CDR1 is SGHRS and CDR2 YFSETQ. This CDR3 contains 16 residues. The variable domain in full, completed from reference TRBV5-1 and TRBJ2-3, reads KAGVTQTPRYLIKTRGQQVTLSCSPISGHRSVSWYQQTPGQGLQFLFEYFSETQRNKGNFPGRFSGRQFSNSRSEMNVSTLELGDSALYLCASSLVAGASTDTQYFGPGTRLTVL.

V is TRBV6-1 and J is TRBJ2-1; D perhaps matches TRBD2 (6 bases). Trimming took off 3 bases at V and 0 bases at J, with 15 bases between the two ends. The CDR3 is 17 amino acids. Germline V gene lookup returns CDR1 MNHNS and CDR2 SASEGT. This chain's CDR3 is CASSEWVGSGSYNEQFF. CDR3 DNA: TGTGCCAGCAGTGAGTGGGTGGGTAGCGGCTCCTACAATGAGCAGTTCTTC.

V usage is TRBV6-1 and J usage is TRBJ2-7; D uncertain. Germline loops: CDR1 MNHNS, CDR2 SASEGT. The CDR3 is made up of 16 amino acids. Trimming left V 3 bases short and J 0 bases short, with 15 bases between. The CDR3 is CASSDDLNLSSYEQYV. The CDR3 coding sequence is TGTGCCAGCAGTGACGATCTCAACCTGAGCTCCTACGAGCAGTACGTC.

This chain joins TRBV5-1 and TRBJ2-7; the D gene is possibly TRBD2 (6 bases). The CDR3 is 14 amino acids. Germline V gives CDR1 SGHRS, CDR2 YFSETQ. V was trimmed by 0 bases and J by 5 bases, leaving 12 bases between them. The CDR3 nucleotides are TGCGCCAGCAGCTTGGGTAATAAGCGGGACGAGCAGTACGTC. Encoded protein: CASSLGNKRDEQYV.

The chain joins TRBV5-6 to TRBJ1-6, with 7 bases lining up with TRBD1. Germline CDR1 is SGHDT and CDR2 is YYEEEE. V was clipped by 2 bases and J by 7 bases; unmatched bases: 9. This CDR3 contains 16 residues. The CDR3 nucleotides are TGTGCCAGCAGCTTCAGACAGGGTGCGGGGAATTCACCCCTCCACTTT. It yields the protein CASSFRQGAGNSPLHF.

In DNA form, the CDR3 reads TGTGCCAGTAGCCGCGACAGGGTCATTAATCAGCCCCAGCATTTT. Translation: CASSRDRVINQPQHF. This rearrangement joins TRBV19 to TRBJ1-5, with TRBD1 matching over 7 bases. This CDR3 spans 15 amino acids. The ends lost 6 bases at V and 4 bases at J; junction bases unmatched: 9. In germline, CDR1 is LNHDA, CDR2 SQIVND (reference sequence).

The J gene is TRBJ1-5, the V gene TRBV10-3; 9 bases fit TRBD1. V lost 10 bases to trimming and J lost 2 bases; unmatched junction nucleotides: 6. This CDR3 is 14 amino acids long. Germline CDR1 is ENHRY and CDR2 is SYGVKD. In DNA form, the CDR3 reads TGTGCCACCACACAGGGGGCAGGCAATCAGCCCCAGCATTTT. It yields the protein CATTQGAGNQPQHF.

The genes are TRBV14 and TRBJ1-3; D gene uncertain. This CDR3 is built from 15 residues. The V end was cut by 1 base, the J end by 4 bases, with 11 bases between. CDR1 SGHDN and CDR2 FVKESK come from the germline V gene. The CDR3 nucleotides read TGTGCCAGCAGCCAAGTTCCCCACGGGGGAAACACCATATATTTT. It encodes CASSQVPHGGNTIYF.

The chain links TRBV28 to TRBJ1-2; unclear D gene. The CDR3 is 14 residues long. Trimming stripped 6 bases from V and 4 bases from J, with 15 bases between. Per germline, CDR1 MDHEN and CDR2 SYDVKM. The CDR3 sequence is CASSFPPRLYGYTF. Here the CDR3 DNA reads TGTGCCAGCAGCTTCCCACCGAGACTCTATGGCTACACCTTC.

V usage is TRBV5-1 and J usage is TRBJ2-1; D is ambiguous. Germline loops: CDR1 SGHRS, CDR2 YFSETQ. The CDR3 spans 12 residues. Trimming removed 5 bases from V and 9 bases from J, with 12 bases in between. CDR3 in amino acids: CASSIERGEQFF. Here the CDR3 DNA reads TGCGCCAGCAGTATCGAACGAGGTGAGCAGTTCTTC.

The chain couples TRBV7-2 to TRBJ1-2; TRBD1 matches at 8 bases. The CDR3 totals 13 residues. V lost 5 bases, J lost 6 bases, and 5 bases stayed unmatched. CDR1 SGHTA and CDR2 FQGNSA come from the germline V gene. CDR3 region: CASSKTGEHGYTF. The CDR3 DNA reads as TGTGCCAGCAGCAAGACAGGGGAGCATGGCTACACCTTC.

This chain links TRBV9 with TRBJ1-6; no reliable D call. Germline CDR1 reads SGDLS; CDR2 reads YYNGEE. The V and J ends lost 4 bases and 0 bases respectively, with 8 bases between them. This CDR3 spans 15 amino acids. The DNA for the CDR3 is TGTGCCAGCAGCCGGGAGCGCTCCTATAATTCACCCCTCCACTTT. Translation gives CASSRERSYNSPLHF. The full variable domain, with the rest looked up from reference TRBV9 and TRBJ1-6, is DSGVTQTPKHLITATGQRVTLRCSPRSGDLSVYWYQQSLDQGLQFLIQYYNGEERAKGNILERFSAQQFPDLHSELNLSSLELGDSALYFCASSRERSYNSPLHFGNGTRLTVT.

Only one count was recorded for this clone. V and J are TRBV27 and TRBJ2-3, with D possibly matching TRBD1 (6 bases). Germline V gene lookup returns CDR1 MNHEY and CDR2 SMNVEV (reference sequence). This CDR3 comprises 16 residues. The germline V and J ends were trimmed by 8 bases and 1 base, with 19 bases remaining between them. The CDR3 loop reads CASSREGVYGTDTQYF. As DNA, the CDR3 is TGTGCCAGCTCTCGAGAGGGGGTATACGGCACAGATACGCAGTATTTT.

The chain employs TRBV6-5 and TRBJ1-5; tentatively, D is TRBD1 (5 bases). The V gene lost 7 bases and the J gene lost 4 bases, with 8 bases spanning the gap. Germline CDR1 MNHEY, CDR2 SVGAGI. The CDR3 is 12 residues long. The CDR3 nucleotides read TGTGCCAGCACGGGGGGAAATCAGCCCCAGCATTTT. It codes for CASTGGNQPQHF.

J is TRBJ1-1 and V is TRBV6-5, with 7 bases identical to TRBD1. Trimming at V came to 0 bases and at J to 7 bases, leaving 11 bases not matched to a gene. This CDR3 is built from 16 residues. Germline CDR1 MNHEY, CDR2 SVGAGI. Here the CDR3 DNA reads TGTGCCAGCAGTTACTCTGGGACAGCTCGGTGGGGTGAAGCTTTCTTT. It specifies CASSYSGTARWGEAFF.

V is TRBV10-1 and J is TRBJ2-3, with TRBD1 as a possible D gene (6 bases). With 8 bases removed from V and 7 bases from J, the gap between germline ends came to 10 bases. CDR1 is WNHNN, CDR2 SYGVQD, per germline (reference sequence). The CDR3 extends over 11 amino acids. The CDR3 DNA is TGCGCCAGCTCTACAGGGTATACGCAGTATTTT. This encodes CASSTGYTQYF.

J is TRBJ2-7 and V is TRBV21-1; TRBD2 is the table's D call and was not checked against the DNA. TRBV21-1 is tagged as a pseudogene. This CDR3 comprises 14 residues. CDR3 coding DNA: TGTGCCAGCAGCAAAGATCGGAGCTCCTACGAGCAGTACGTC. Translation gives CASSKDRSSYEQYV.

The chain is built from TRBV13 and TRBJ2-1; D is unclear. V lost 0 bases, J lost 8 bases, and 8 bases lay in between. The CDR3 covers 13 residues. CDR1 is PRHDT, CDR2 FYEKMQ, per germline (reference sequence). For the CDR3, the DNA is TGTGCCAGCAGCTTAGGGGCTGGTTATGAGCAGTTCTTC. Amino acids: CASSLGAGYEQFF.

The rearrangement links TRBV9 to TRBJ1-2, with no clear D. Between the trimmed V and J ends, which lost 0 bases and 7 bases, there was a span of 19 bases. The V gene's germline CDR1 is SGDLS and CDR2 YYNGEE. The CDR3 contains 16 residues. This chain's CDR3 is CASSVGAGKKAAGYTF. CDR3 bases: TGTGCCAGCAGCGTAGGGGCAGGTAAAAAGGCCGCTGGCTACACCTTC.

The V call is TRBV19, the J call TRBJ2-5, with 12 bases identical to TRBD1. Trimming removed 8 bases from V and 5 bases from J; junction bases left unmatched: 6. Germline V gene data show CDR1 as LNHDA and CDR2 as SQIVND (reference sequence). The CDR3 has 14 residues. This chain's CDR3 is CASWGTGGGETQYF. CDR3 nucleotide sequence: TGTGCCAGTTGGGGGACAGGGGGCGGGGAGACCCAGTACTTC.

The chain combines TRBV27 with TRBJ1-5; 9 bases align to TRBD1. V was pared by 8 bases and J by 2 bases, with 10 bases of the junction left unmatched. This CDR3 region has 16 residues. The germline V gene encodes CDR1 MNHEY and CDR2 SMNVEV (reference sequence). The DNA of the CDR3 is TGTGCCAGCTCCCGGGACAGGGTAGGGGGCAATCAGCCCCAGCATTTT. Its translation: CASSRDRVGGNQPQHF.

The genes are TRBV6-1 and TRBJ2-5; tentative D call: TRBD2 (5 bases). This CDR3 is built from 14 residues. The germline V gene has CDR1 MNHNS and CDR2 SASEGT. The V end lost 2 bases, the J end lost 5 bases, and 12 bases lay between the germline ends. The CDR3 reads CASSESIGGETQYF. The CDR3 bases are TGTGCCAGCAGTGAATCGATAGGCGGGGAGACCCAGTACTTC.

V is TRBV5-1 and J is TRBJ2-3, with 14 bases matching TRBD2. This CDR3 region has 15 residues. Germline-derived CDR1 and CDR2 are SGHRS and YFSETQ. The V gene end was trimmed by 5 bases and the J gene end by 7 bases; junction bases not matched to a gene: 6. In DNA, the CDR3 is TGCGCCAGCAGACCCGGACTAGCGGGGGGCAATACGCAGTATTTT. Its translation: CASRPGLAGGNTQYF.

The gene calls are TRBV27 and TRBJ1-1, with D tentatively TRBD1 (5 bases). V gave up 5 bases and J gave up 0 bases, with 25 bases separating them. The CDR3 has 19 amino acids. Germline lookup yields CDR1 MNHEY and CDR2 SMNVEV (reference sequence). The DNA of the CDR3 is TGTGCCAGCAGTCCAGGGTGGTTCTCCAGCAACAACATGAACACTGAAGCTTTCTTT. Its protein product is CASSPGWFSSNNMNTEAFF.

The CDR3 coding sequence is TGTGCCAGCAGCTTAGGACTGTACGAGCAGTACGTC. Its translation is CASSLGLYEQYV. This chain connects TRBV11-2 to TRBJ2-7; D gene unclear. Per the germline V gene, CDR1 is SGHAT and CDR2 is FQNNGV. Trimming took off 1 base at V and 4 bases at J, with 5 bases between the two ends. This CDR3 spans 12 amino acids.

V gene TRBV5-6 combines with J gene TRBJ1-6; no reliable D call. The CDR3 is 14 amino acids. The germline gives CDR1 SGHDT, CDR2 YYEEEE. V lost 9 bases, J lost 5 bases, and 15 bases lay in between. The CDR3 spells CATSSLLNNSPLHF. The CDR3 DNA reads TGTGCCACCTCCTCACTCCTAAATAATTCACCCCTCCACTTT.

The gene calls are TRBV11-2 and TRBJ2-3, with 8 bases identical to TRBD1. The V and J ends lost 2 bases and 3 bases, in that order; junction bases with no gene match: 1. Germline assignment: CDR1 SGHAT and CDR2 FQNNGV. CDR3 length: 14 amino acids. The CDR3 loop reads CASSLQGATDTQYF. The DNA for the CDR3 is TGTGCCAGCAGCTTACAGGGGGCGACAGATACGCAGTATTTT.

The J gene is TRBJ2-5, the V gene TRBV5-4; D may be TRBD2 (6 bases). Germline V gene lookup returns CDR1 SGHNT and CDR2 YYREEE (reference sequence). V shed 5 bases and J shed 0 bases, with 23 bases lying between them. The CDR3 runs 18 residues. CDR3 protein: CASRSQLTGGLHQETQYF. The CDR3 nucleotides are TGTGCCAGCAGATCCCAATTGACTGGGGGACTGCACCAAGAGACCCAGTACTTC.

V usage is TRBV19 and J usage is TRBJ1-2, with D unclear. Per germline, CDR1 LNHDA and CDR2 SQIVND (reference sequence). V was pared by 2 bases and J by 4 bases, with 8 bases between. The CDR3 is 13 residues long. CDR3 DNA: TGTGCCAGTAGTATACGGGGAAGCTATGGCTACACCTTC. Protein: CASSIRGSYGYTF. Variable domain in full (rest from reference TRBV19 and TRBJ1-2): DGGITQSPKYLFRKEGQNVTLSCEQNLNHDAMYWYRQDPGQGLRLIYYSQIVNDFQKGDIAEGYSVSREKKESFPLTVTSAQKNPTAFYLCASSIRGSYGYTFGSGTRLTVV.